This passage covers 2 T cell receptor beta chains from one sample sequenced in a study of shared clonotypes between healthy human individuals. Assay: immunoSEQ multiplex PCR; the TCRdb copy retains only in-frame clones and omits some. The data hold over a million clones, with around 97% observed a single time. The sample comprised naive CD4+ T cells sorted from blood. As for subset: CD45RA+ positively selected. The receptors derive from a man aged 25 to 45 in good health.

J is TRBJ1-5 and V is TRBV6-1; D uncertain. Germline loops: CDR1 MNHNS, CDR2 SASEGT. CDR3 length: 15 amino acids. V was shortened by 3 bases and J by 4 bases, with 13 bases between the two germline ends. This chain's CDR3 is CASSEPPGLNQPQHF. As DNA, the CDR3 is TGTGCCAGCAGTGAGCCCCCGGGTCTAAATCAGCCCCAGCATTTT.

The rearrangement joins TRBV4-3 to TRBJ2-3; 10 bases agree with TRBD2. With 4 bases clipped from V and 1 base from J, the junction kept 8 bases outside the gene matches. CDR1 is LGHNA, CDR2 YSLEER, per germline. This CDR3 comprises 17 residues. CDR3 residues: CASSPDGGTSGTDTQYF. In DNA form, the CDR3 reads TGCGCCAGCAGCCCCGACGGGGGGACTAGCGGCACAGATACGCAGTATTTT.